Sequencing of this TCR beta chain was carried out in a study of tumor-infiltrating lymphocytes in localized non-small cell lung cancer. This CDR3 has 17 residues. Losses at the gene ends were 1 base for V and 0 bases for J; bases not matched to a gene: 6. Germline values: CDR1 KGHSH, CDR2 LQKENI. Clones were sequenced by immunoSEQ multiplex PCR, and TCRdb holds only the in-frame ones, with some missing. The sample carries 15,000 or so clones, more than 60% recorded once. Sequenced: lung tumor tissue. This receptor was taken from a human donor with non-small cell lung cancer. V usage is TRBV18 and J usage is TRBJ2-1; the match to TRBD2 covers 7 bases. CDR3 protein: CASSPRASGNSYNEQFF. For the CDR3, the DNA is TGTGCCAGCTCACCACGAGCTAGCGGAAACTCCTACAATGAGCAGTTCTTC.